This T cell receptor beta chain was found in a study of CD4 T cells in relation to SARS-CoV-2 and coronaviruses. A remark on this clone: Its antigen remains unknown.

V was shortened by 0 bases and J by 1 base, with 10 bases between the two germline ends. This CDR3 is 15 amino acids long. CDR1 and CDR2 from the germline V gene are SGHRS and YFSETQ. CD4+ T cells from unexposed donors were obtained before the COVID-19 pandemic (2011-2018). The cells were cultured for around ten days before CD4+ T cells were isolated. Clones were sequenced by immunoSEQ multiplex PCR, and TCRdb holds only the in-frame ones, with some missing. The table has 24,000 or so clones, approximately 72% seen once. The chain carries TRBV5-1 and TRBJ1-1; weak D call: TRBD1 (5 bases). The receptor was isolated from a human donor in good health. Material for sequencing was CD4+ T cells from PBMCs, cultured in vitro. CDR3: CASSLVGGGNTEAFF. The CDR3, as DNA: TGCGCCAGCAGCTTGGTTGGGGGAGGGAACACTGAAGCTTTCTTT.